This record looks at one T cell receptor beta chain sequence and its context. The antigen is undetermined. This entry comes from a study of blood T cells in healthy people across ages. Findings and limits, study-wide: Reliance upon unsorted PBMCs precluded definitive naive versus antigen-experienced comparison. Roughly linearly, TCR beta diversity per million T cells fell as age increased.

Every participating donor contributed roughly 10 milliliters of peripheral blood through a draw. Sample-barcoded 5' priming and a J-beta primer mix drove a second PCR of about 6 to 11 cycles. TCRdb itself ran the 5' RACE reads through MiXCR, one entry per CDR3 protein. Of about 1.8 million distinct CDR3 sequences detected, less than 50% appear once; the ten largest clones hold roughly 2%. This sequence originates from a woman aged 40 to 50 in good health. Sequencing used blood.

The CDR3 DNA reads as TGTGCCAGCAGCACCGCGGGCCTCGAGCAGACCCAGTACTTC. This translates into CASSTAGLEQTQYF. The gene calls are TRBV7-9 and TRBJ2-5; TRBD2 might be the D (5 bases). This CDR3 comprises 14 residues. V was cut by 5 bases and J by 6 bases, with 16 bases left in between. The germline V gene has CDR1 SEHNR and CDR2 FQNEAQ (reference sequence).